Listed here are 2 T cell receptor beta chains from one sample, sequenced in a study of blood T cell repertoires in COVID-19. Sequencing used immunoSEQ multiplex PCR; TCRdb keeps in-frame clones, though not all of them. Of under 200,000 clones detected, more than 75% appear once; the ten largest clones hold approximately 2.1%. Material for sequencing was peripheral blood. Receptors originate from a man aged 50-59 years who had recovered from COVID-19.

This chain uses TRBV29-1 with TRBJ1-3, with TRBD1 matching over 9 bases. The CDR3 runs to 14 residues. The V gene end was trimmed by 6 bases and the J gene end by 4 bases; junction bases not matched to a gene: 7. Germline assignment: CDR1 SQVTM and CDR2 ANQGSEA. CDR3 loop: CSVRDRETGNTIYF. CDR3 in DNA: TGCAGCGTCCGGGACAGGGAGACAGGAAACACCATATATTTT.

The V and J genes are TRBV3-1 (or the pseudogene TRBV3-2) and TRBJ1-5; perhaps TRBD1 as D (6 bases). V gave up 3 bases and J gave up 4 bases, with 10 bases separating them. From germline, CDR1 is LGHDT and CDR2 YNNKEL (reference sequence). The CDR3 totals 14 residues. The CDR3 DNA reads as TGTGCCAGCAGCCACTCGGACAGTAATCAGCCCCAGCATTTT. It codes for CASSHSDSNQPQHF.